These 25 T cell receptor beta chains share one sample of origin, sequenced in a study of metastatic and nonmetastatic thyroid tumors. TCRdb reprocessed the PCR reads using MiXCR. The table shows about 38,000 clones, with 25% to 30% occurring only once. Thyroid surgery was performed in patients who had received no treatment beforehand. The sample was blood. All receptors come from a male donor with papillary thyroid cancer or a benign thyroid nodule (not recorded which). Some clones in this sample may be carry-over from other donors' samples.

This clone was seen repeatedly, ten times or more. Written as DNA, the CDR3 is TGTGCCAGCAGTTACAGGGGGGACAGCTACAATGAGCAGTTCTTC. Amino acid sequence: CASSYRGDSYNEQFF. V gene TRBV3-1 combines with J gene TRBJ2-1, with 8 nucleotides matching TRBD1. The trim removed 6 bases at V and 3 bases at J, leaving 7 bases unmatched. The CDR3 extends over 15 amino acids. In germline, CDR1 is LGHDT, CDR2 YNNKEL (reference sequence).

The chain is built from TRBV6-2 or TRBV6-3 and TRBJ2-6; D remains unclear. CDR3 length equals 15 residues. Trimming removed 7 bases from V and 2 bases from J, with 12 bases in between. CDR1 and CDR2 (germline): MNHEY, SVGEGT. This chain's CDR3 is CASIRDRAGANVLTF. The CDR3 bases are TGTGCCAGCATCCGCGATAGGGCTGGGGCCAACGTCCTGACTTTC.

V usage is TRBV20-1 and J usage is TRBJ2-7; D may be TRBD1 or TRBD2 (6 bases each). Germline CDR1 and CDR2: DFQATT and SNEGSKA (reference sequence). The CDR3 extends over 14 amino acids. The ends were cut back, 3 bases at V and 3 bases at J, with 15 bases in the middle. In DNA form, the CDR3 reads TGCAGTGCTAGGGAGGGACACTCGAACTACGAGCAGTACTTC. Protein sequence: CSAREGHSNYEQYF.

This clone is deemed medium-sized. This chain's CDR3 is CASSQTTGYQYEQYF. CDR3 DNA sequence: TGCGCCAGCAGCCAGACGACAGGGTATCAATACGAGCAGTACTTC. V and J are TRBV4-1 and TRBJ2-7; 7 bases are a match to TRBD1. CDR1 and CDR2 from the germline V gene are MGHRA and YSYEKL. The CDR3 sequence is 15 residues long. The J segment lost 4 bases and the V segment lost 3 bases, leaving 9 bases of the junction unmatched.

This clone was seen a handful of times. V usage is TRBV11-1 and J usage is TRBJ2-7; TRBD1 agrees at 8 bases. Germline lookup yields CDR1 SGHAT and CDR2 FQDESV (reference sequence). CDR3 length: 14 residues. V shed 5 bases and J 2 bases; nucleotides not matched to a gene: 5. CDR3: CASSIRQGPYEQYF. The CDR3 region has the DNA TGTGCCAGCAGCATACGACAGGGGCCCTACGAGCAGTACTTC. Full variable domain (rest looked up from reference TRBV11-1 and TRBJ2-7): EAEVAQSPRYKITEKSQAVAFWCDPISGHATLYWYRQILGQGPELLVQFQDESVVDDSQLPKDRFSAERLKGVDSTLKIQPAELGDSAMYLCASSIRQGPYEQYFGPGTRLTVT.

The genes are TRBV20-1 and TRBJ1-2; 9 bases are shared with TRBD1. The CDR3 is 16 amino acids. J gave up 8 bases and V 7 bases, and 20 bases lay outside the gene matches. Germline CDR1 and CDR2: DFQATT and SNEGSKA (reference sequence). CDR3 in amino acids: CSVWSGTGSKMGGYTF. As DNA, the CDR3 is TGCAGTGTGTGGTCCGGGACAGGGAGCAAGATGGGAGGCTACACCTTC.

The chain joins TRBV11-2 to TRBJ2-7, with TRBD2 identical over 8 bases. V lost 0 bases, J lost 6 bases, and 4 bases stayed unmatched. This CDR3 has 14 residues. Germline CDR1 and CDR2: SGHAT and FQNNGV. As DNA, the CDR3 is TGTGCCAGCAGCTTAGATAGCGGGATCGGCGAGCAGTACTTC. Translating it yields CASSLDSGIGEQYF.

This chain uses TRBV6-1 with TRBJ1-2; D remains ambiguous. Germline V gene sequence: CDR1 MNHNS, CDR2 SASEGT. The CDR3 consists of 14 residues. V was clipped by 4 bases and J by 5 bases, with 14 bases between them. CDR3 protein: CASSVAAYDYGYTF. The CDR3 DNA reads TGTGCCAGCAGTGTGGCGGCTTATGATTATGGCTACACCTTC.

On this clone itself: One junction end disagrees with the germline gene, perhaps due to a read error. The chain joins TRBV2 to TRBJ2-7; D is possibly TRBD2 (5 bases). CDR1 and CDR2 (germline): SNHLY, FYNNEI. The CDR3 covers 12 residues. In nucleotides, the CDR3 is TGTGCCATCAGTGAAGTGGGAGACGAGCAGTACTTC. This gives the protein CAISEVGDEQYF.

The chain is built from TRBV20-1 and TRBJ2-7, with D unresolved. V was trimmed by 2 bases and J by 7 bases, leaving 12 bases between them. The CDR3 is made up of 12 amino acids. Germline V gene sequence: CDR1 DFQATT, CDR2 SNEGSKA (reference sequence). This CDR3 reads CSARNPVREQYF. The CDR3 bases are TGCAGTGCTAGAAATCCGGTGAGGGAGCAGTACTTC.

In this sample, this clone turned up many times. V and J are TRBV4-2 and TRBJ2-3, with 7 positions matching TRBD1. This CDR3 has 15 amino acids. CDR1 and CDR2 from the germline V gene are LGHNA and YNFKEQ. Losses at the gene ends were 3 bases for V and 3 bases for J; bases not matched to a gene: 6. The CDR3 reads CASSQLQGQTDTQYF. In DNA, the CDR3 is TGTGCCAGCAGCCAGCTACAGGGGCAAACAGATACGCAGTATTTT.

The sample holds many counts of this clone. The V call is TRBV12-3 or TRBV12-4, the J call TRBJ1-2; 10 bases align to TRBD1. The V gene end was trimmed by 6 bases and the J gene end by 3 bases; junction bases not matched to a gene: 10. The CDR3 sequence is 16 residues long. This CDR3 reads CASSTDRGLDYYGYTF. CDR3 in DNA: TGTGCCAGCAGCACAGACAGGGGGCTGGACTACTATGGCTACACCTTC.

V and J are TRBV6-1 and TRBJ2-3; no definite D call. V shed 6 bases and J shed 6 bases, with 13 bases lying between them. CDR1 is MNHNS, CDR2 SASEGT, per germline. The CDR3 sequence is 13 residues long. The CDR3 protein is CASRWIYGDTQYF. DNA of the CDR3: TGTGCCAGCAGGTGGATTTATGGTGATACGCAGTATTTT.

This clone was detected a few times. The chain uses TRBV10-3 and TRBJ2-7; D remains ambiguous. V lost 4 bases to trimming and J lost 3 bases, with 16 bases between them. CDR1 ENHRY and CDR2 SYGVKD come from the germline V gene. The CDR3 sequence is 15 residues long. CDR3 bases: TGTGCCATCAGTGCGGAGACAATTAACTACTACGAGCAGTACTTC. It encodes CAISAETINYYEQYF.

A single count supports this clone. This chain uses TRBV30 with TRBJ2-7; D is ambiguous. CDR3 length: 12 amino acids. V was cut by 2 bases and J by 2 bases, with 7 bases left in between. Germline loops: CDR1 GTSNPN, CDR2 SVGIG (reference sequence). CDR3 DNA sequence: TGTGCCTGGAGTAAACAGACCTACGAGCAGTACTTC. Protein product: CAWSKQTYEQYF.

The rearrangement uses TRBV9 and TRBJ2-7; D is undetermined. The CDR3 runs to 14 residues. Germline CDR1 reads SGDLS; CDR2 reads YYNGEE. Trimming took off 2 bases at V and 6 bases at J, with 15 bases between the two ends. CDR3 amino acids: CASSVGYWASEQYF. Here the CDR3 DNA reads TGTGCCAGCAGCGTCGGATATTGGGCCTCCGAGCAGTACTTC.

In this sample, this clone turned up a few times. The sample has other DNA sequences that encode this CDR3 too. The chain couples TRBV28 to TRBJ2-3; D perhaps matches TRBD2 (6 bases). V lost 3 bases, J lost 2 bases, and 15 bases lay in between. The CDR3 is 16 residues long. CDR1 and CDR2 (germline): MDHEN, SYDVKM. The DNA of the CDR3 is TGTGCCAGCAGTTTTAAGGCGGGATACGACACAGATACGCAGTATTTT. The encoded protein is CASSFKAGYDTDTQYF.

This chain uses TRBV19 with TRBJ1-1, with D unresolved. The CDR3 spans 14 residues. V was trimmed by 7 bases and J by 0 bases, leaving 12 bases between them. Germline V lookup: CDR1 LNHDA, CDR2 SQIVND (reference sequence). CDR3 bases: TGTGCCAGTAAAAGGGATCCGGTGAACACTGAAGCTTTCTTT. Its translation is CASKRDPVNTEAFF.

A note on this clone: A single base separates this from a much larger clone, so it may be a read error. J is TRBJ2-5 and V is TRBV3-1, with 14 bases fitting TRBD2. Germline V lookup: CDR1 LGHDT, CDR2 YNNKEL (reference sequence). The CDR3 totals 13 residues. DNA of the CDR3: TGTACCAGCCGCCAAGGGACTAGCGGGGGAAGGGAGTTC. Protein product: CTSRQGTSGGREF.

V and J are TRBV20-1 and TRBJ2-1, with D perhaps given as TRBD1 or TRBD2 (5 bases each). V was pared by 0 bases and J by 6 bases, with 21 bases between. The germline V gene has CDR1 DFQATT and CDR2 SNEGSKA (reference sequence). This CDR3 contains 17 residues. This chain's CDR3 is CSARDFQTDTRGNEQFF. The CDR3 region has the DNA TGCAGTGCTAGAGATTTTCAAACAGACACGAGGGGCAATGAGCAGTTCTTC.

This clone was recorded a few times. The gene calls are TRBV5-5 and TRBJ2-7; 10 nucleotides agree with TRBD2. The ends lost 2 bases at V and 5 bases at J; junction bases unmatched: 10. Germline V lookup: CDR1 SGHKS, CDR2 YYEKEE (reference sequence). The CDR3 totals 16 residues. The DNA for the CDR3 is TGTGCCAGCAGCTTTTCAGCGGGAGGGATCATCGACGAGCAGTACTTC. This encodes CASSFSAGGIIDEQYF.

This clone has only one observation. The rearrangement uses TRBV20-1 and TRBJ1-1; tentatively, D is TRBD1 (6 bases). The CDR3 sequence is 14 residues long. Germline CDR1 and CDR2: DFQATT and SNEGSKA (reference sequence). V was trimmed by 0 bases and J by 1 base, leaving 9 bases between them. The CDR3 protein is CSAREGQQNTEAFF. The CDR3 DNA reads TGCAGTGCTAGAGAAGGACAGCAGAACACTGAAGCTTTCTTT.

This clone was observed a handful of times. The chain carries TRBV6-4 and TRBJ1-2, with D maybe TRBD1 (5 bases). Trimming took 0 bases from V and 2 from J, leaving 10 bases between them. This CDR3 has 15 amino acids. Germline V gene sequence: CDR1 MRHNA, CDR2 SNTAGT. Here the CDR3 reads CASSDSGTGNYGYTF. CDR3 bases: TGTGCCAGCAGTGACTCTGGGACGGGAAACTATGGCTACACCTTC.

This clone has more than one count but fewer than ten. CDR3 protein: CASSPGTGSYEQYF. The CDR3 region has the DNA TGTGCCAGCTCACCTGGGACAGGCTCTTACGAGCAGTACTTC. The V call is TRBV18, the J call TRBJ2-7, with 8 bases aligning to TRBD1. The CDR3 sequence is 14 residues long. V lost 3 bases to trimming and J lost 4 bases; unmatched junction nucleotides: 5. Germline loops: CDR1 KGHSH, CDR2 LQKENI.

There are many counts of this clone. The chain joins TRBV7-9 to TRBJ2-2, with 7 bases fitting TRBD2. CDR3 length: 15 residues. Germline V lookup: CDR1 SEHNR, CDR2 FQNEAQ (reference sequence). V lost 3 bases to trimming and J lost 4 bases; unmatched junction nucleotides: 5. CDR3 protein: CASSLGGYGTGELFF. DNA of the CDR3: TGTGCCAGCAGCTTGGGGGGGTATGGCACCGGGGAGCTGTTTTTT.